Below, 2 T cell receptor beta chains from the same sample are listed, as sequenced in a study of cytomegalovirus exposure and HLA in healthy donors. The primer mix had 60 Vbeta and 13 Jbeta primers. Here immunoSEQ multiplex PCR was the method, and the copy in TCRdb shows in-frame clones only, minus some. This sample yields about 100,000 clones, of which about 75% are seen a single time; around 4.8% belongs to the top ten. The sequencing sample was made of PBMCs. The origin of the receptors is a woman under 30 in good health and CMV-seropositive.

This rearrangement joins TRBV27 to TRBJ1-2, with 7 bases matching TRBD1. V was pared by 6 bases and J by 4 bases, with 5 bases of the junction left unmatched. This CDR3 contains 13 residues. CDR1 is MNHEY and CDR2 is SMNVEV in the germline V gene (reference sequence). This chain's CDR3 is CASRTGSVYGYTF. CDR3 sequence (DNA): TGTGCCAGCAGGACAGGGTCGGTCTATGGCTACACCTTC.

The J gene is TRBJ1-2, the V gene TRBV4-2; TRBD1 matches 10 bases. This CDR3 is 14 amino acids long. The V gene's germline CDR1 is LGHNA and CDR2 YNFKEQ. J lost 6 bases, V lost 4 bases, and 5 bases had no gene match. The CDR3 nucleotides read TGTGCCAGCAGCCTGACAGGGGGCATCGATGGCTACACCTTC. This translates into CASSLTGGIDGYTF.